A selection of T cell receptor beta chains follows, all from one sample in a study of T cells in Graves' hyperthyroidism and ophthalmopathy. TCRdb passed the multiplex PCR reads through MiXCR, listing each CDR3 protein once. The table has fewer than 650,000 distinct CDR3 sequences, approximately 13% seen once. Sequenced material: blood. All receptors derive from a woman younger than 45 with Graves' hyperthyroidism that later progressed to Graves' ophthalmopathy. The CDR3 runs from the conserved cysteine through the conserved F or W. The D gene is left open where the match is weak. Expanded clones are given a class, and other clones once, few, many or no size at all.

d_call: -
j_call: TRBJ1-1
clone_size: few
cdr3_length: 14
v_call: TRBV18
cdr3_aa: CASSPLQENTEAFF
cdr3_nt: TGTGCCAGCTCACCCCTACAGGAGAACACTGAAGCTTTCTTT

d_call: TRBD1
j_call: TRBJ1-2
clone_size: -
cdr3_length: 14
v_call: TRBV5-1
cdr3_aa: CASSLRTGEYGYTF
cdr3_nt: TGCGCCAGCAGCCTAAGGACAGGGGAGTATGGCTACACCTTC

d_call: TRBD2
j_call: TRBJ2-3
clone_size: -
cdr3_length: 19
v_call: TRBV18
cdr3_aa: CASSPRDSSGRESTDTQYF
cdr3_nt: TGTGCCAGCTCACCAAGGGACTCTAGCGGGAGGGAAAGCACAGATACGCAGTATTTT

d_call: -
j_call: TRBJ2-1
clone_size: many
cdr3_length: 16
v_call: TRBV6-5
cdr3_aa: CASSYLNDGTHNEQFF
cdr3_nt: TGTGCCAGCAGTTACTTAAATGATGGCACTCACAATGAGCAGTTCTTC

d_call: -
j_call: TRBJ2-1
clone_size: few
cdr3_length: 11
v_call: TRBV5-1
cdr3_aa: CASANSDEQFF
cdr3_nt: TGCGCCAGCGCCAATTCGGATGAGCAGTTCTTC

d_call: -
j_call: TRBJ1-1
clone_size: many
cdr3_length: 15
v_call: TRBV2
cdr3_aa: CASSVIQGTNTEAFF
cdr3_nt: TGTGCCAGCAGTGTAATTCAGGGAACAAACACTGAAGCTTTCTTT

d_call: -
j_call: TRBJ1-6
clone_size: many
cdr3_length: 15
v_call: TRBV28
cdr3_aa: CASSLGYSYNSPLHF
cdr3_nt: TGTGCCAGCAGTTTAGGCTACAGCTATAATTCACCCCTCCACTTT

d_call: -
j_call: TRBJ2-1
clone_size: few
cdr3_length: 15
v_call: TRBV5-1
cdr3_aa: CASRLGIMGSHEQFF
cdr3_nt: TGCGCCAGCAGGCTTGGTATTATGGGGTCCCATGAGCAGTTCTTC

d_call: TRBD2
j_call: TRBJ2-1
clone_size: few
cdr3_length: 17
v_call: TRBV4-1
cdr3_aa: CASSQVLRLAGGNEQFF
cdr3_nt: TGCGCCAGCAGCCAAGTATTACGTCTAGCGGGGGGCAATGAGCAGTTCTTC

d_call: -
j_call: TRBJ1-1
clone_size: -
cdr3_length: 14
v_call: TRBV30
cdr3_aa: CAWMRRGLNTEAFF
cdr3_nt: TGTGCCTGGATGCGCAGGGGCTTGAACACTGAAGCTTTCTTT

d_call: -
j_call: TRBJ2-7
clone_size: many
cdr3_length: 15
v_call: TRBV12-3/TRBV12-4
cdr3_aa: CASSTLSGLSYEQYF
cdr3_nt: TGTGCCAGCAGTACACTTAGCGGTCTATCCTACGAGCAGTACTTC

d_call: -
j_call: TRBJ1-3
clone_size: many
cdr3_length: 15
v_call: TRBV10-2
cdr3_aa: CASSESMPAGNTIYF
cdr3_nt: TGCGCCAGCAGTGAGTCGATGCCGGCTGGAAACACCATATATTTT

d_call: -
j_call: TRBJ1-2
clone_size: many
cdr3_length: 14
v_call: TRBV7-2
cdr3_aa: CASSLAEGHYGYTF
cdr3_nt: TGTGCCAGCAGCTTAGCGGAGGGTCACTATGGCTACACCTTC

d_call: TRBD1
j_call: TRBJ2-6
clone_size: -
cdr3_length: 17
v_call: TRBV24-1
cdr3_aa: CAASGTGAPSGANVLTF
cdr3_nt: TGTGCCGCAAGCGGGACAGGGGCGCCATCTGGGGCCAACGTCCTGACTTTC

d_call: TRBD1
j_call: TRBJ1-4
clone_size: -
cdr3_length: 14
v_call: TRBV7-9
cdr3_aa: CASTPTGQPEKLFF
cdr3_nt: TGTGCCAGCACCCCTACGGGACAGCCAGAAAAACTGTTTTTT

d_call: -
j_call: TRBJ2-7
clone_size: -
cdr3_length: 18
v_call: TRBV19
cdr3_aa: CASSITTGGIVEAYEQYF
cdr3_nt: TGTGCCAGTAGTATAACGACGGGTGGGATCGTGGAAGCCTACGAGCAGTACTTC

d_call: -
j_call: TRBJ2-3
clone_size: many
cdr3_length: 14
v_call: TRBV28
cdr3_aa: CASSLPRVADTQYF
cdr3_nt: TGTGCCAGCAGTTTACCCAGGGTAGCAGATACGCAGTATTTT

d_call: TRBD2
j_call: TRBJ2-7
clone_size: once
cdr3_length: 13
v_call: TRBV25-1
cdr3_aa: CASRLAGVDEQYF
cdr3_nt: TGTGCCAGCCGACTAGCGGGAGTGGATGAGCAGTACTTC

d_call: -
j_call: TRBJ1-4
clone_size: many
cdr3_length: 16
v_call: TRBV4-2
cdr3_aa: CASSRGMGSPSEKLFF
cdr3_nt: TGTGCCAGCAGCCGGGGGATGGGCAGTCCGAGTGAAAAACTGTTTTTT

d_call: -
j_call: TRBJ1-2
clone_size: many
cdr3_length: 11
v_call: TRBV29-1
cdr3_aa: CSGQSELGYTF
cdr3_nt: TGCAGCGGACAGAGCGAGCTGGGCTACACCTTC

d_call: -
j_call: TRBJ2-6
clone_size: many
cdr3_length: 14
v_call: TRBV20-1
cdr3_aa: CSVEQSDSISTLTF
cdr3_nt: TGCAGTGTTGAGCAAAGCGACAGTATTTCGACCCTGACTTTC

d_call: -
j_call: TRBJ2-1
clone_size: few
cdr3_length: 13
v_call: TRBV2
cdr3_aa: CASSVVAGHEQFF
cdr3_nt: TGTGCCAGCAGTGTGGTTGCCGGCCATGAGCAGTTCTTC

d_call: TRBD1
j_call: TRBJ1-1
clone_size: many
cdr3_length: 14
v_call: TRBV20-1
cdr3_aa: CSASVRQGGTEAFF
cdr3_nt: TGCAGTGCTAGTGTGCGACAGGGGGGCACTGAAGCTTTCTTT

d_call: -
j_call: TRBJ2-7
clone_size: few
cdr3_length: 15
v_call: TRBV7-3
cdr3_aa: CASSLYRDLTSGQYF
cdr3_nt: TGTGCCAGCAGCTTGTACCGGGACTTAACCAGCGGGCAGTACTTC

d_call: -
j_call: TRBJ2-7
clone_size: -
cdr3_length: 16
v_call: TRBV14
cdr3_aa: CASSQLGHLSSYEQYF
cdr3_nt: TGTGCCAGCAGCCAATTGGGACACCTATCCTCCTACGAGCAGTACTTC

d_call: -
j_call: TRBJ1-3
clone_size: -
cdr3_length: 16
v_call: TRBV3-1
cdr3_aa: CASSQEQLSIGNTIYF
cdr3_nt: TGTGCCAGCAGCCAAGAGCAGCTAAGCATTGGAAACACCATATATTTT

d_call: -
j_call: TRBJ2-1
clone_size: many
cdr3_length: 14
v_call: TRBV14
cdr3_aa: CASSQDVGYNEQFF
cdr3_nt: TGTGCCAGCAGCCAAGATGTCGGCTACAATGAGCAGTTCTTC

d_call: -
j_call: TRBJ2-1
clone_size: many
cdr3_length: 13
v_call: TRBV12-5
cdr3_aa: CASGLPSSDEQFF
cdr3_nt: TGTGCTAGTGGTTTACCCTCGAGCGATGAGCAGTTCTTC